This T cell receptor (beta chain) was captured by sequencing in a study of blood T cells in healthy people across ages. Germline V gene data show CDR1 as LGHNA and CDR2 as YNFKEQ. V was clipped by 3 bases and J by 2 bases, with 20 bases between them. This CDR3 spans 17 amino acids. Details on this clonotype: Antigen specificity is unknown.

Next came a second PCR, run for about 7 to 12 cycles, which used a sample-barcoded 5' primer along with a J-beta primer mix. TCRdb passed the 5' RACE reads through MiXCR, listing each CDR3 protein once. This table has some 1,800,000 distinct CDR3 sequences, more than 35% appearing once. Isolated per sample were at least 7 million PBMCs. Whole-study results and caveats: Diversity of TCR beta per million T cells declined in a roughly linear way with age. Estimates of total diversity, which came from one million sequenced T cells, were considered to be underestimates. Comparison with aged donors showed that long-lived donors had more naive CD4+ cells and higher diversity.

Sequencing was done on a sample of blood. The clonotype was recovered from a human donor in good health. The chain uses TRBV4-2 and TRBJ2-7; D perhaps matches TRBD2 (6 bases). The DNA of the CDR3 is TGTGCCAGCAGCCACCCAGGTGGGGGGTCCAGAACCTACGAGCAGTACTTC. Translating gives CASSHPGGGSRTYEQYF.